This section outlines one T cell receptor beta chain sequence together with its context. These data come from a study of shared clonotypes between healthy human individuals. CDR3 length: 11 residues. TCRdb keeps only in-frame clones here, not all; method: immunoSEQ multiplex PCR. The data show under 1,900,000 clones, 98% to 99% seen once. This clonotype was sampled from a man aged 25 to 40 in good health. The J gene is TRBJ2-7, the V gene TRBV21-1; the table's D call, TRBD2, has no DNA check behind it. TRBV21-1 has pseudogene status. Sample: naive CD4+ T cells sorted from blood. The sample's subset: CD45RA+ positively selected. DNA of the CDR3: TGTGCCAGCAGCTGTAACTACGAGCAGTACTTC. Translating gives CASSCNYEQYF.